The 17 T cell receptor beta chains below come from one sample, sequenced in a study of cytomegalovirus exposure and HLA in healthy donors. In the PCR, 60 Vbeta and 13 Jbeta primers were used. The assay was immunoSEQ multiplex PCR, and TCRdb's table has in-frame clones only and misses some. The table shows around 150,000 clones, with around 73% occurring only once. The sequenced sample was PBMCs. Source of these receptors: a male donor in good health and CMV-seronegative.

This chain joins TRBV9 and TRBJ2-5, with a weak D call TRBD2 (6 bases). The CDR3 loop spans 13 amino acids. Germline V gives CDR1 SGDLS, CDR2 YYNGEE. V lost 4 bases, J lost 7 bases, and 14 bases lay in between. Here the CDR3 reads CASSPDLGGTQYF. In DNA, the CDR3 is TGTGCCAGCAGCCCAGACCTGGGGGGGACCCAGTACTTC.

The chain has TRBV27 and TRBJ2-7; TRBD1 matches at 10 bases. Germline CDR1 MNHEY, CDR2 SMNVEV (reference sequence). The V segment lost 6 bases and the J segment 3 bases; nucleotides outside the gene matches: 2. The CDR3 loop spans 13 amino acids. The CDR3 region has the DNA TGTGCCAGCAGAAGGACAGGGGGCTACGAGCAGTACTTC. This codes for CASRRTGGYEQYF.

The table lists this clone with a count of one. The CDR3, as DNA: TGTGCCAGCGTCCGGGGGACAGATTATGGCTACACCTTC. Its translation: CASVRGTDYGYTF. The V and J genes are TRBV21-1 and TRBJ1-2; the table's D call, TRBD1, was not checked against the DNA. TRBV21-1 is a listed pseudogene. There are 13 residues in the CDR3.

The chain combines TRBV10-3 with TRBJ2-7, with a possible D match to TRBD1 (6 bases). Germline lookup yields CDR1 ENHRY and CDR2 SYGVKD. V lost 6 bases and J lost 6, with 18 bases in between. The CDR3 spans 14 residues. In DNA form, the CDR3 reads TGTGCCATCAGCCGACAGGATTCGGTCTCCGAGCAGTACTTC. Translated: CAISRQDSVSEQYF.

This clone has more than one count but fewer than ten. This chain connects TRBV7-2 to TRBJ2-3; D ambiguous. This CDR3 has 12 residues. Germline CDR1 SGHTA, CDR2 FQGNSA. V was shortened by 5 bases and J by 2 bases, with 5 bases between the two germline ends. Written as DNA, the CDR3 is TGTGCCAGCAGCGCCTACACAGATACGCAGTATTTT. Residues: CASSAYTDTQYF.

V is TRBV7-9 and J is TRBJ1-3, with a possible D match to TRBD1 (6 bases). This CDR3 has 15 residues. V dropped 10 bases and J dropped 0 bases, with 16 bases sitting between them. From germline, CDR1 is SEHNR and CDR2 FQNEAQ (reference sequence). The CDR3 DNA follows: TGTGCCACCCTCGCGGGGGCAAGCTCTGGAAACACCATATATTTT. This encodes CATLAGASSGNTIYF.

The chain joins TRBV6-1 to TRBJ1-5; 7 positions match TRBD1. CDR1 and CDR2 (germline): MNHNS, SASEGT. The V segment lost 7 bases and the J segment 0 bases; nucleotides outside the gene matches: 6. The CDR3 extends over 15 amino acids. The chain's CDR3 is CASITGVNSNQPQHF. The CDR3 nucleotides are TGTGCCAGCATAACAGGGGTGAATAGCAATCAGCCCCAGCATTTT.

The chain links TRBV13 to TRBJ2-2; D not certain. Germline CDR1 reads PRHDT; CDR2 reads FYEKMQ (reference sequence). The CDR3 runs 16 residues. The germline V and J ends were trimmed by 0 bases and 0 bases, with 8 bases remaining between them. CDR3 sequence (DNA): TGTGCCAGCAGCTTAGGGACTGCCACGAACACCGGGGAGCTGTTTTTT. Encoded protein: CASSLGTATNTGELFF.

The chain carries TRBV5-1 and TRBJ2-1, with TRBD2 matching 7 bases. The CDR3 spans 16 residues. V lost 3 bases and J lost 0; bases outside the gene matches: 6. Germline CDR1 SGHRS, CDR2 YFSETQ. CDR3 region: CASSYPGGGSYNEQFF. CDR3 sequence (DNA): TGCGCCAGCAGCTACCCCGGCGGGGGCTCCTACAATGAGCAGTTCTTC.

The CDR3 DNA is TGTGCCAGCAGCTTTGCAGGGACTGGAAACACCATATATTTT. It encodes CASSFAGTGNTIYF. The rearrangement uses TRBV7-2 and TRBJ1-3; a weak D match, TRBD1 (5 bases). Germline CDR1 and CDR2: SGHTA and FQGNSA. The CDR3 covers 14 residues. V gave up 3 bases and J gave up 2 bases, with 8 bases separating them.

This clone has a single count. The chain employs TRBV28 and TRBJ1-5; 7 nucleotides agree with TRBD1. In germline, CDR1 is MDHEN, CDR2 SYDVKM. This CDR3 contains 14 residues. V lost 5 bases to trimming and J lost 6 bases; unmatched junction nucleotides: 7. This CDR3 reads CASSTRGLGQPQHF. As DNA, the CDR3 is TGTGCCAGCAGTACAAGGGGGCTCGGTCAGCCCCAGCATTTT.

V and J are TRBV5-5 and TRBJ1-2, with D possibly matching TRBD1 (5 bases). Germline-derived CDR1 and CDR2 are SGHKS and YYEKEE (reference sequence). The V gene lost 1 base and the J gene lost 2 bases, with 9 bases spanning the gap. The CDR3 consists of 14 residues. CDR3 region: CASSLPTANYGYTF. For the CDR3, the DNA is TGTGCCAGCAGCTTGCCGACAGCCAACTATGGCTACACCTTC.

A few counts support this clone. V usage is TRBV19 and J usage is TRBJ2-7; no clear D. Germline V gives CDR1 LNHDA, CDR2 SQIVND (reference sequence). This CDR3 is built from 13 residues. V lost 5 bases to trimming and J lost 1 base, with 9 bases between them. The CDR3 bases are TGTGCCAGTAGTTCCGGTTCTTCCTACGAGCAGTACTTC. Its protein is CASSSGSSYEQYF.

The CDR3 sequence is CASSPMDRGTDTQYF. CDR3 sequence (DNA): TGTGCCAGCTCACCAATGGACAGGGGAACAGATACGCAGTATTTT. The rearrangement links TRBV18 to TRBJ2-3; 9 bases match TRBD1. This CDR3 spans 15 amino acids. The germline V gene encodes CDR1 KGHSH and CDR2 LQKENI. Trimming at V came to 2 bases and at J to 3 bases, leaving 3 bases not matched to a gene.

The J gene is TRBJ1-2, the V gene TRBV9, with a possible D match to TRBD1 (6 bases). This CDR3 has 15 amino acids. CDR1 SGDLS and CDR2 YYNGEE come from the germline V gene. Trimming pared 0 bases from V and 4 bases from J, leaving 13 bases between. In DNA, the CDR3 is TGTGCCAGCAGCGTAGCCCCGGACAGAGCCTATGGCTACACCTTC. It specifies CASSVAPDRAYGYTF. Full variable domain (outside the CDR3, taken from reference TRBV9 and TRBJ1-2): DSGVTQTPKHLITATGQRVTLRCSPRSGDLSVYWYQQSLDQGLQFLIQYYNGEERAKGNILERFSAQQFPDLHSELNLSSLELGDSALYFCASSVAPDRAYGYTFGSGTRLTVV.

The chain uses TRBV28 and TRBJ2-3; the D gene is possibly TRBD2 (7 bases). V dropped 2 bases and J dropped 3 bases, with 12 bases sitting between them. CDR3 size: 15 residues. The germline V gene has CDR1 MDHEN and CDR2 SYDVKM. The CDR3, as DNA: TGTGCCAGCAGTTTACGGGGGGCCGGAACAGATACGCAGTATTTT. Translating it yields CASSLRGAGTDTQYF.

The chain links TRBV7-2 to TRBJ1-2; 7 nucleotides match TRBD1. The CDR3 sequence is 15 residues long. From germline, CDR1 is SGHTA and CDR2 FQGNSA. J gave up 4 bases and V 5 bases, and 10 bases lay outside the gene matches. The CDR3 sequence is CASSPGDSSSYGYTF. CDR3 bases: TGTGCCAGCAGCCCAGGGGACAGCTCCTCCTATGGCTACACCTTC.